The 17 T cell receptor beta chains presented below share a single source sample, sequenced in a study of cytotoxic CD8 clonotypes in ibrutinib-treated CLL. Clones were read by immunoSEQ multiplex PCR, and TCRdb kept only the in-frame ones, dropping some. Among some 25,000 clones listed, 55% to 70% were seen once. Sequencing was performed on PBMCs, taken at disease progression, from a patient treated with ibrutinib. The source is a human donor with chronic lymphocytic leukemia.

This clone is a singleton in its sample. The genes are TRBV7-9 and TRBJ1-2; D is unclear. The CDR3 is made up of 16 amino acids. V lost 5 bases and J 0 bases, leaving 16 bases between the germline ends. Germline V gives CDR1 SEHNR, CDR2 FQNEAQ (reference sequence). CDR3 protein: CASSPTPWLSNYGYTF. The CDR3 nucleotides read TGTGCCAGCAGCCCTACCCCGTGGCTGTCTAACTATGGCTACACCTTC.

The chain employs TRBV5-1 and TRBJ2-7; D is perhaps TRBD1 (6 bases). Germline V lookup: CDR1 SGHRS, CDR2 YFSETQ. Between the trimmed V and J ends, which lost 2 bases and 3 bases, there was a span of 12 bases. CDR3 length: 14 residues. The CDR3 is CASSFTGTIYEQYF. CDR3 in DNA: TGCGCCAGCAGCTTCACCGGGACAATCTACGAGCAGTACTTC.

This clone was counted between two and nine times. V and J are TRBV27 and TRBJ1-1; D unresolved. CDR1 and CDR2 (germline): MNHEY, SMNVEV (reference sequence). The CDR3 is 15 residues long. Trimming took 0 bases from V and 0 from J, leaving 8 bases between them. CDR3 nucleotide sequence: TGTGCCAGCAGTTTATCGAGGGAGGTGAACACTGAAGCTTTCTTT. Its protein product is CASSLSREVNTEAFF.

This clone was seen a handful of times. This chain links TRBV27 with TRBJ1-4; no reliable D call. The V end lost 5 bases, the J end lost 4 bases, and 8 bases lay between the germline ends. The CDR3 spans 13 residues. CDR1 MNHEY and CDR2 SMNVEV come from the germline V gene (reference sequence). The CDR3 sequence is CASSGVGNEKLFF. CDR3 coding DNA: TGTGCCAGCAGTGGGGTGGGTAATGAAAAACTGTTTTTT.

The chain has TRBV7-8 and TRBJ1-5; D uncertain. Trimming removed 0 bases at V and 4 bases at J, with 7 bases between. The CDR3 runs 14 residues. Germline V gene lookup returns CDR1 SGHVS and CDR2 FQNEAQ. The CDR3 DNA sequence: TGTGCCAGCAGCTTAGCTTCGAGAAATCAGCCCCAGCATTTT. Its protein product is CASSLASRNQPQHF. The variable domain in full, completed from reference TRBV7-8 and TRBJ1-5, reads GAGVSQSPRYKVAKRGQDVALRCDPISGHVSLFWYQQALGQGPEFLTYFQNEAQLDKSGLPSDRFFAERPEGSVSTLKIQRTQQEDSAVYLCASSLASRNQPQHFGDGTRLSIL.

This clone was seen only a few times. The gene calls are TRBV5-6 and TRBJ2-3; D remains unclear. Trimming stripped 2 bases from V and 1 base from J, with 5 bases between. Germline-derived CDR1 and CDR2 are SGHDT and YYEEEE. This CDR3 has 13 residues. CDR3 protein: CASSLSGTDTQYF. CDR3 nucleotides: TGTGCCAGCAGCTTAAGTGGCACAGATACGCAGTATTTT.

The V and J genes are TRBV20-1 and TRBJ2-7; D possibly corresponds to TRBD1 (6 bases). Looked up from germline, CDR1 is DFQATT and CDR2 is SNEGSKA (reference sequence). The CDR3 length is 11 residues. The germline V and J ends were trimmed by 5 bases and 5 bases, with 10 bases remaining between them. In DNA, the CDR3 is TGCAGTGCTGAACAGGGCCACGAGCAGTACTTC. It specifies CSAEQGHEQYF.

The rearrangement joins TRBV9 to TRBJ2-3; D remains ambiguous. This CDR3 contains 12 residues. The V end was cut by 0 bases, the J end by 4 bases, with 3 bases between. Per germline, CDR1 SGDLS and CDR2 YYNGEE. CDR3 in amino acids: CASSVASDTQYF. CDR3 coding DNA: TGTGCCAGCAGCGTAGCATCAGATACGCAGTATTTT.

CDR3 bases: TGTGCCAGCAGTTTCTCCTCCGGGGCCAACGTCCTGACTTTC. It translates to CASSFSSGANVLTF. The chain is built from TRBV6-5 and TRBJ2-6, with D hard to call. Germline V CDR1 and CDR2: MNHEY, SVGAGI. The CDR3 has 14 amino acids. The V end was cut by 4 bases, the J end by 4 bases, with 8 bases between.

The chain carries TRBV5-1 and TRBJ1-2, with 10 bases lining up with TRBD1. Germline lookup yields CDR1 SGHRS and CDR2 YFSETQ. The CDR3 is 15 amino acids. V dropped 3 bases and J dropped 2; count of bases not matched to a gene: 4. CDR3: CASSWGTGENYGYTF. CDR3 bases: TGCGCCAGCAGCTGGGGGACAGGGGAGAACTATGGCTACACCTTC.

This rearrangement joins TRBV30 to TRBJ2-7; no clear D. Trimming left V 1 base short and J 6 bases short, with 13 bases between. This CDR3 spans 13 amino acids. Germline V CDR1 and CDR2: GTSNPN, SVGIG (reference sequence). CDR3 protein: CAWSGLLGSEQYF. For the CDR3, the DNA is TGTGCCTGGAGTGGGTTGTTGGGCAGCGAGCAGTACTTC.

This sequence joins TRBV7-3 and TRBJ2-6; TRBD1 aligns across 7 bases. Germline V gene lookup returns CDR1 SGHTA and CDR2 FQGTGA. The J segment lost 2 bases and the V segment lost 6 bases, leaving 4 bases of the junction unmatched. This CDR3 has 15 amino acids. The DNA of the CDR3 is TGTGCCAGCAGTCTTGACAGGGCTGGGGCCAACGTCCTGACTTTC. As protein: CASSLDRAGANVLTF.

The chain uses TRBV2 and TRBJ1-1, with TRBD1 as a possible D gene (5 bases). V was pared by 7 bases and J by 5 bases, with 11 bases between. This CDR3 has 12 residues. Germline V CDR1 and CDR2: SNHLY, FYNNEI. CDR3 DNA sequence: TGTGCCAGCATGGAGGGGTTGACTGAAGCTTTCTTT. Residues: CASMEGLTEAFF.

V usage is TRBV10-3 and J usage is TRBJ1-3; D not resolved. V lost 10 bases, J lost 0 bases, and 16 bases lay in between. Germline CDR1 reads ENHRY; CDR2 reads SYGVKD. The CDR3 contains 15 residues. The CDR3: CATTTEALSGNTIYF. CDR3 nucleotide sequence: TGTGCCACCACGACGGAAGCTCTCTCTGGAAACACCATATATTTT.

The V call is TRBV7-9, the J call TRBJ2-1; TRBD2 might be the D (6 bases). This CDR3 is built from 14 residues. Trimming left V 4 bases short and J 4 bases short, with 11 bases between. Germline V lookup: CDR1 SEHNR, CDR2 FQNEAQ (reference sequence). The DNA of the CDR3 is TGTGCCAGCAGCTGGTCAGCGGGTTACAATGAGCAGTTCTTC. Its translation: CASSWSAGYNEQFF.

This clone was found a few times. This chain joins TRBV29-1 and TRBJ1-4; D remains unclear. V dropped 0 bases and J dropped 3 bases, with 5 bases sitting between them. Germline CDR1 SQVTM, CDR2 ANQGSEA. CDR3 length: 13 amino acids. The CDR3 region is CSVEEGSNEKLFF. The CDR3 DNA sequence: TGCAGCGTTGAAGAGGGGTCTAATGAAAAACTGTTTTTT. The full variable domain, its missing parts supplied by reference TRBV29-1 and TRBJ1-4, is SAVISQKPSRDICQRGTSLTIQCQVDSQVTMMFWYRQQPGQSLTLIATANQGSEATYESGFVIDKFPISRPNLTFSTLTVSNMSPEDSSIYLCSVEEGSNEKLFFGSGTQLSVL.

The genes are TRBV5-4 and TRBJ2-5, with D tentatively TRBD1 or TRBD2 (6 bases each). Per the germline V gene, CDR1 is SGHNT and CDR2 is YYREEE (reference sequence). The germline V and J ends were trimmed by 0 bases and 4 bases, with 10 bases remaining between them. This CDR3 spans 14 amino acids. The CDR3 DNA is TGTGCCAGCAGCTTGGAGGGGGGTGGAGAGACCCAGTACTTC. It codes for CASSLEGGGETQYF.